These 27 T cell receptor beta chains originate from one sample sequenced in a study of blood T cells in healthy people across ages. Primers used in a second PCR of roughly 6 to 11 cycles were a sample-barcoded 5' primer and a J-beta primer mix. One entry per CDR3 protein, called by TCRdb with MiXCR from the 5' RACE reads. The repertoire holds over 600,000 distinct CDR3 sequences, with over 20% as singletons. Material: blood. These receptors originate from a man in his sixties or seventies in good health.

This clonotype was counted only a few times. The chain employs TRBV14 and TRBJ2-1; the match to TRBD2 covers 9 bases. The CDR3 is 15 amino acids. With V trimmed by 1 base and J by 7 bases, 5 bases remained unmatched. Germline V gene sequence: CDR1 SGHDN, CDR2 FVKESK. The CDR3 reads CASSQVVAGDNEQFF. CDR3 nucleotides: TGTGCCAGCAGCCAAGTGGTAGCGGGAGATAATGAGCAGTTCTTC.

In this sample, this clonotype turned up a few times. V gene TRBV7-9 combines with J gene TRBJ2-1; no reliable D call. The CDR3 contains 12 residues. Trimming took off 1 base at V and 9 bases at J, with 7 bases between the two ends. Germline values: CDR1 SEHNR, CDR2 FQNEAQ (reference sequence). CDR3 protein: CASSLESGEQFF. DNA for the CDR3: TGTGCCAGCAGCTTAGAGAGTGGTGAGCAGTTCTTC.

This clonotype has just a few counts. This rearrangement joins TRBV9 to TRBJ2-1; 13 bases agree with TRBD2. The CDR3 has 17 residues. V lost 0 bases and J lost 3; bases outside the gene matches: 3. The germline gives CDR1 SGDLS, CDR2 YYNGEE. In DNA, the CDR3 is TGTGCCAGCAGCGTAGTAACTAGCGGGAGGGTCTACAATGAGCAGTTCTTC. Translated, it gives CASSVVTSGRVYNEQFF.

The rearrangement links TRBV29-1 to TRBJ2-5, with a weak D call TRBD2 (5 bases). Per the germline V gene, CDR1 is SQVTM and CDR2 is ANQGSEA. The CDR3 consists of 12 residues. The V gene lost 5 bases and the J gene lost 2 bases, with 9 bases spanning the gap. CDR3 sequence (DNA): TGCAGCGTTCTCTCGGGACAAGAGACCCAGTACTTC. Protein: CSVLSGQETQYF.

This clonotype was counted only a few times. This chain connects TRBV4-2 to TRBJ2-5; possible D gene TRBD2, 6 bases. The J call may be in error: the DNA end matches TRBJ2-1 better. There are 15 residues in the CDR3. CDR1 and CDR2 (germline): LGHNA, YNFKEQ. The CDR3 loop is CASSQVGGNHNEQFF. In DNA, the CDR3 is TGTGCCAGCAGCCAAGTTGGAGGGAACCACAATGAGCAGTTCTTC.

At least ten counts were recorded for this clonotype. The genes are TRBV15 and TRBJ1-3, with D possibly TRBD1 on 6 matching bases. V was cut by 1 base and J by 4 bases, with 11 bases left in between. Germline V gene sequence: CDR1 LNHNV, CDR2 YYDKDF (reference sequence). This CDR3 contains 15 residues. This chain's CDR3 is CATSRGNRVGNTIYF. The CDR3 nucleotides are TGTGCCACCAGCAGAGGAAACAGGGTCGGAAACACCATATATTTT.

This rearrangement joins TRBV7-9 to TRBJ1-4, with D tentatively TRBD1 (6 bases). CDR3 length: 17 residues. V lost 4 bases and J 3 bases, leaving 18 bases between the germline ends. CDR1 is SEHNR, CDR2 FQNEAQ, per germline (reference sequence). The CDR3 coding sequence is TGTGCCAGCAGCTCCGGCCCCGGGGGGCCGGCTAATGAAAAACTGTTTTTT. Translating it yields CASSSGPGGPANEKLFF.

The sample holds a few counts of this clonotype. CDR3 nucleotides: TGTGCCAGCAGTTACTCTTCTTGGGGTGAGCAGTTCTTC. Translating it yields CASSYSSWGEQFF. The genes are TRBV6-5 and TRBJ2-5; D unresolved. The J call is uncertain, as TRBJ2-1 better fits the DNA end. CDR1 and CDR2 (germline): MNHEY, SVGAGI. The CDR3 extends over 13 amino acids.

This clonotype was observed a few times. The DNA for the CDR3 is TGCAGTGCTAGCGGGGTCTCCATGAACACTGAAGCTTTCTTT. This gives the protein CSASGVSMNTEAFF. The rearrangement uses TRBV20-1 and TRBJ1-1; unclear D gene. Germline loops: CDR1 DFQATT, CDR2 SNEGSKA (reference sequence). Trimming took off 3 bases at V and 0 bases at J, with 11 bases between the two ends. The CDR3 is 14 amino acids.

This clonotype was detected only a few times. The chain joins TRBV21-1 to TRBJ2-5; the table gives TRBD2 as D, unverified against the DNA. The J call may be wrong; the DNA end is better matched by TRBJ2-7. TRBV21-1 has pseudogene status. The CDR3 totals 14 residues. The CDR3 bases are TGTGCCAGCAGCAAACACAAGAGGGCCTACGAGCAGTACTTC. This encodes CASSKHKRAYEQYF.

This sequence joins TRBV7-7 and TRBJ2-3, with 8 bases matching TRBD1. Germline assignment: CDR1 SSHAT and CDR2 FNYEAQ (reference sequence). The CDR3 length is 15 residues. This chain's CDR3 is CANSSGTGVSNTQYF. DNA of the CDR3: TGTGCTAACAGCTCCGGGACAGGCGTCTCGAATACGCAGTATTTT.

The chain is built from TRBV3-1 and TRBJ1-1, with TRBD1 as a possible D gene (5 bases). The CDR3 is 15 residues long. From germline, CDR1 is LGHDT and CDR2 YNNKEL (reference sequence). V shed 1 base and J shed 4 bases, with 13 bases lying between them. The CDR3 is CASSQGLNQGTEAFF. Here the CDR3 DNA reads TGTGCCAGCAGCCAAGGATTAAATCAGGGCACTGAAGCTTTCTTT.

In its sample, this clonotype was seen a few times. V usage is TRBV12-3 or TRBV12-4 and J usage is TRBJ1-2, with 7 bases identical to TRBD1. CDR3 size: 14 residues. V lost 6 bases and J lost 6; bases outside the gene matches: 10. CDR3 sequence: CASRPSTGPNGYTF. CDR3 bases: TGTGCCAGCAGACCATCGACAGGGCCAAATGGCTACACCTTC.

This clonotype turned up a few times. As DNA, the CDR3 is TGTGCCACCAGGCCTTCCGGACAAAGCAATCAGCCCCAGCATTTT. Translation: CATRPSGQSNQPQHF. V gene TRBV6-2 or TRBV6-3 combines with J gene TRBJ1-5, with D maybe TRBD1 (5 bases). This CDR3 region has 15 residues. The V end lost 10 bases, the J end lost 1 base, and 17 bases lay between the germline ends. In germline, CDR1 is MNHEY, CDR2 SVGEGT.

J is TRBJ2-5 and V is TRBV20-1; maybe TRBD2 (6 bases). The CDR3 is made up of 13 amino acids. Germline V lookup: CDR1 DFQATT, CDR2 SNEGSKA (reference sequence). V lost 6 bases to trimming and J lost 1 base, with 12 bases between them. CDR3 sequence: CSAQPGLQETQYF. In nucleotides, the CDR3 is TGCAGTGCCCAACCGGGACTCCAAGAGACCCAGTACTTC.

This clonotype was observed a handful of times. The V gene is TRBV11-2, the J gene TRBJ2-5; tentatively, D is TRBD1 (8 bases). The length of the CDR3 is 17 residues. Germline V gene sequence: CDR1 SGHAT, CDR2 FQNNGV. Deletions cut 2 bases from V and 2 bases from J, with 18 bases between. CDR3 nucleotide sequence: TGTGCCAGCAGCTTATTGGGGGGGACAGGTGGGCAAGAGACCCAGTACTTC. Amino acid sequence: CASSLLGGTGGQETQYF.

This clonotype was observed a few times. The chain carries TRBV3-1 and TRBJ1-2; 7 bases are a match to TRBD1. Germline values: CDR1 LGHDT, CDR2 YNNKEL (reference sequence). After removal of 0 bases from V and 4 bases from J, the junction contained 8 bases not matched to a gene. The CDR3 extends over 16 amino acids. The CDR3 nucleotides read TGTGCCAGCAGCCAAGACTCGGGACAGCCCTTCTATGGCTACACCTTC. Its protein is CASSQDSGQPFYGYTF.

In its sample, this clonotype was seen a few times. This chain joins TRBV21-1 and TRBJ2-7. TRBV21-1 is a known pseudogene. This CDR3 spans 14 amino acids. CDR3 DNA sequence: TGTGCCAGCAGCCTAGGTTTCTTAAACTACGAGCGGTACTTC. Its protein is CASSLGFLNYERYF.

This chain connects TRBV14 to TRBJ2-5; perhaps TRBD2 as D (6 bases). Germline CDR1 is SGHDN and CDR2 is FVKESK. CDR3 size: 15 residues. V was shortened by 0 bases and J by 4 bases, with 12 bases between the two germline ends. CDR3 DNA: TGTGCCAGCAGCCAAGATAGGGGAGGAGGAGAGACCCAGTACTTC. It yields the protein CASSQDRGGGETQYF.

This clonotype was observed a handful of times. The V call is TRBV20-1, the J call TRBJ2-4, with D possibly matching TRBD1 (6 bases). Looked up from germline, CDR1 is DFQATT and CDR2 is SNEGSKA (reference sequence). This CDR3 has 14 residues. V shed 1 base and J shed 4 bases, with 11 bases lying between them. DNA for the CDR3: TGCAGTGCTAGAGGGAGCCAGGGGAAAAACATTCAGTACTTC. Protein sequence: CSARGSQGKNIQYF.

This chain connects TRBV24-1 to TRBJ2-3; D is possibly TRBD2 (6 bases). CDR3 size: 14 residues. V lost 5 bases and J 3 bases, leaving 11 bases between the germline ends. Per germline, CDR1 KGHDR and CDR2 SFDVKD. CDR3 in DNA: TGTGCCACCAGTGTTTCGGGAGCTACAGATACGCAGTATTTT. This codes for CATSVSGATDTQYF.

The V and J genes are TRBV5-1 and TRBJ2-1; 7 nucleotides match TRBD2. Germline values: CDR1 SGHRS, CDR2 YFSETQ. V was pared by 0 bases and J by 6 bases, with 6 bases of the junction left unmatched. The CDR3 is 15 residues long. CDR3 sequence: CASSLVRAGINEQFF. The CDR3 region has the DNA TGCGCCAGCAGCTTGGTTCGAGCGGGAATCAATGAGCAGTTCTTC.

In its sample, this clonotype was seen a few times. This sequence joins TRBV10-3 and TRBJ2-2; 12 nucleotides line up with TRBD2. In germline, CDR1 is ENHRY, CDR2 SYGVKD. The CDR3 runs to 17 residues. The V and J ends lost 5 bases and 0 bases, in that order; junction bases with no gene match: 4. The CDR3 sequence: CAISNLAGGPNTGELFF. The CDR3 nucleotides are TGTGCCATCAGTAACCTAGCGGGAGGGCCGAACACCGGGGAGCTGTTTTTT.

V and J are TRBV12-3 or TRBV12-4 and TRBJ2-5, with 9 bases aligning to TRBD1. The CDR3 runs to 18 residues. J lost 5 bases, V lost 3 bases, and 16 bases had no gene match. The CDR3 loop is CASSFTPKGQGLGETQYF. The CDR3 bases are TGTGCCAGCAGTTTTACCCCCAAAGGACAGGGGTTGGGGGAGACCCAGTACTTC.

This clonotype was detected a few times. The chain carries TRBV5-5 and TRBJ2-1; the D is unclear. The CDR3 is 15 residues long. Germline CDR1 is SGHKS and CDR2 is YYEKEE (reference sequence). Trimming removed 0 bases from V and 2 bases from J, with 9 bases in between. The CDR3 DNA follows: TGTGCCAGCAGCTTGGAGTGGCAACCCTACAATGAGCAGTTCTTC. Translation: CASSLEWQPYNEQFF. Full variable domain (missing parts from reference TRBV5-5 and TRBJ2-1): DAGVTQSPTHLIKTRGQQVTLRCSPISGHKSVSWYQQVLGQGPQFIFQYYEKEERGRGNFPDRFSARQFPNYSSELNVNALLLGDSALYLCASSLEWQPYNEQFFGPGTRLTVL.

This chain joins TRBV5-1 and TRBJ2-5; perhaps TRBD2 as D (5 bases). The germline V gene has CDR1 SGHRS and CDR2 YFSETQ. The CDR3 is 17 residues long. Trimming pared 1 base from V and 0 bases from J, leaving 16 bases between. This chain's CDR3 is CASSLSMWERYQETQYF. DNA for the CDR3: TGCGCCAGCAGCTTGAGTATGTGGGAGAGGTACCAAGAGACCCAGTACTTC.

This clonotype was detected only a few times. The chain has TRBV7-2 and TRBJ2-3, with 7 nucleotides matching TRBD2. The V and J ends lost 5 bases and 6 bases, in that order; junction bases with no gene match: 14. In germline, CDR1 is SGHTA, CDR2 FQGNSA. The CDR3 contains 16 residues. The CDR3 sequence is CASSPGRGRHTDTQYF. DNA of the CDR3: TGTGCCAGCAGCCCAGGACGCGGGAGACACACGGATACGCAGTATTTT.